One sample yielded the 29 T cell receptor beta chains listed below, sequenced in a study of blood T cell repertoires in COVID-19. Generated by immunoSEQ multiplex PCR, the TCRdb table keeps only in-frame clones and is missing some. The table shows about 100,000 clones, with 70% to 85% occurring only once. Sequencing was carried out using peripheral blood. These receptors were taken from a man in his 70s with active or convalescent COVID-19.

The chain joins TRBV18 to TRBJ2-7, with a weak D call TRBD2 (6 bases). The CDR3 totals 15 residues. Trimming left V 6 bases short and J 2 bases short, with 17 bases between. CDR1 KGHSH and CDR2 LQKENI come from the germline V gene. This CDR3 is CASSPWPGEPYEQYF. CDR3 DNA sequence: TGTGCCAGCTCCCCCTGGCCGGGAGAACCCTACGAGCAGTACTTC. Combining the CDR3 with reference TRBV18 and TRBJ2-7 gives the whole variable domain NAGVMQNPRHLVRRRGQEARLRCSPMKGHSHVYWYRQLPEEGLKFMVYLQKENIIDESGMPKERFSAEFPKEGPSILRIQQVVRGDSAAYFCASSPWPGEPYEQYFGPGTRLTVT.

V usage is TRBV18 and J usage is TRBJ2-1; weak D call: TRBD2 (6 bases). The CDR3 length is 16 residues. Trimming pared 4 bases from V and 2 bases from J, leaving 15 bases between. Germline V gives CDR1 KGHSH, CDR2 LQKENI. The CDR3 DNA reads as TGTGCCAGCTCACGTCTGAGCGGGTCAGCCTACAATGAGCAGTTCTTC. Encoded protein: CASSRLSGSAYNEQFF.

The chain joins TRBV30 to TRBJ2-2, with 7 bases fitting TRBD2. The J segment lost 5 bases and the V segment lost 2 bases, leaving 11 bases of the junction unmatched. Germline loops: CDR1 GTSNPN, CDR2 SVGIG (reference sequence). The CDR3 sequence is 16 residues long. Written as DNA, the CDR3 is TGTGCCTGGAGTAGGGGAGAGCGGGAAAGGACCGGGGAGCTGTTTTTT. Translating gives CAWSRGERERTGELFF. Combining the CDR3 with reference TRBV30 and TRBJ2-2 gives the whole variable domain SQTIHQWPATLVQPVGSPLSLECTVEGTSNPNLYWYRQAAGRGLQLLFYSVGIGQISSEVPQNLSASRPQDRQFILSSKKLLLSDSGFYLCAWSRGERERTGELFFGEGSRLTVL.

The chain is built from TRBV3-1 (or the pseudogene TRBV3-2) and TRBJ2-3, with 7 bases identical to TRBD2. The CDR3 spans 15 residues. V was pared by 0 bases and J by 3 bases, with 3 bases of the junction left unmatched. Germline-derived CDR1 and CDR2 are LGHDT and YNNKEL (reference sequence). CDR3: CASSQDGEGTDTQYF. The CDR3, as DNA: TGTGCCAGCAGCCAAGATGGGGAGGGAACAGATACGCAGTATTTT.

V gene TRBV7-8 combines with J gene TRBJ1-3; TRBD1 matches at 8 bases. CDR1 is SGHVS and CDR2 is FQNEAQ in the germline V gene. The CDR3 covers 16 residues. J was trimmed by 3 bases and V by 5 bases; bases with no gene match: 9. The CDR3 coding sequence is TGTGCCAGCAGCACGGGACAGGTCGTCGGTGGAAACACCATATATTTT. This sequence encodes CASSTGQVVGGNTIYF. The full variable domain, with the rest looked up from reference TRBV7-8 and TRBJ1-3, is GAGVSQSPRYKVAKRGQDVALRCDPISGHVSLFWYQQALGQGPEFLTYFQNEAQLDKSGLPSDRFFAERPEGSVSTLKIQRTQQEDSAVYLCASSTGQVVGGNTIYFGEGSWLTVV.

CDR3 in amino acids: CASSYGGTYGYTF. The CDR3 DNA sequence: TGTGCCAGCAGTTACGGGGGGACCTATGGCTACACCTTC. The chain is built from TRBV6-6 and TRBJ1-2, with a possible D match to TRBD1 (5 bases). CDR3 size: 13 residues. Trimming stripped 2 bases from V and 4 bases from J, with 8 bases between. Per germline, CDR1 MNHNY and CDR2 SVGAGI (reference sequence).

This chain uses TRBV5-1 with TRBJ1-4; 8 bases agree with TRBD1. Germline assignment: CDR1 SGHRS and CDR2 YFSETQ. V lost 5 bases and J lost 6; bases outside the gene matches: 6. The CDR3 is made up of 14 amino acids. The CDR3 loop reads CASSLGTGYEKLFF. The DNA of the CDR3 is TGCGCCAGCAGTCTCGGGACAGGTTATGAAAAACTGTTTTTT.

J is TRBJ2-5 and V is TRBV24-1, with 14 bases that match TRBD2. This CDR3 has 17 amino acids. Unmatched junction bases numbered 8, after V lost 4 bases and J lost 5 bases. Germline loops: CDR1 KGHDR, CDR2 SFDVKD. This chain's CDR3 is CATSDPSRLAGGETQYF. CDR3 bases: TGTGCCACCAGTGACCCTTCTCGACTAGCGGGGGGGGAGACCCAGTACTTC.

This clone was picked up one time. The chain uses TRBV29-1 and TRBJ2-3; D may be TRBD2 (6 bases). Germline V gene sequence: CDR1 SQVTM, CDR2 ANQGSEA. Trimming took off 7 bases at V and 6 bases at J, with 20 bases between the two ends. The CDR3 covers 14 residues. CDR3: CSANTGGAGDTQYF. CDR3 DNA: TGCAGCGCAAACACCGGAGGGGCGGGGGATACGCAGTATTTT.

Here the CDR3 reads CASSDLTRAEDTEAFF. CDR3 sequence (DNA): TGTGCCAGCAGCGACCTTACGAGGGCTGAGGACACTGAAGCTTTCTTT. This chain uses TRBV5-4 with TRBJ1-1; D remains ambiguous. The CDR3 has 16 residues. Trimming took 4 bases from V and 3 from J, leaving 19 bases between them. Per germline, CDR1 SGHNT and CDR2 YYREEE (reference sequence).

J is TRBJ1-1 and V is TRBV19, with 9 bases fitting TRBD1. Germline values: CDR1 LNHDA, CDR2 SQIVND (reference sequence). This CDR3 comprises 16 residues. Trimming took 3 bases from V and 3 from J; bases not matched to a gene: 8. CDR3 in amino acids: CASSMGQGRVYTEAFF. In DNA, the CDR3 is TGTGCCAGTAGTATGGGACAGGGAAGGGTGTACACTGAAGCTTTCTTT. Looking up the rest from reference TRBV19 and TRBJ1-1 gives the full variable domain: DGGITQSPKYLFRKEGQNVTLSCEQNLNHDAMYWYRQDPGQGLRLIYYSQIVNDFQKGDIAEGYSVSREKKESFPLTVTSAQKNPTAFYLCASSMGQGRVYTEAFFGQGTRLTVV.

The V and J genes are TRBV5-1 and TRBJ2-3, with 10 bases that match TRBD2. Trimming removed 0 bases from V and 7 bases from J; junction bases left unmatched: 8. Germline V CDR1 and CDR2: SGHRS, YFSETQ. The CDR3 is 16 amino acids. CDR3 loop: CASSLGPLAGENTQYF. The CDR3 DNA is TGCGCCAGCAGCTTGGGCCCCCTAGCGGGAGAGAATACGCAGTATTTT.

The chain couples TRBV6-5 to TRBJ1-3, with TRBD1 matching over 8 bases. Trimming took 3 bases from V and 0 from J; bases not matched to a gene: 4. The CDR3 covers 16 residues. Looked up from germline, CDR1 is MNHEY and CDR2 is SVGAGI. CDR3 DNA: TGTGCCAGCAGTTATCGACAGGGGATCTCTGGAAACACCATATATTTT. Encoded protein: CASSYRQGISGNTIYF.

The chain carries TRBV12-3 or TRBV12-4 and TRBJ2-7; D not resolved. The length of the CDR3 is 11 residues. V lost 1 base and J lost 12, with 10 bases in between. The CDR3 is CASSLGQAMYF. CDR3 in DNA: TGTGCCAGCAGTTTAGGGCAGGCGATGTACTTC.

The chain combines TRBV2 with TRBJ2-3, with TRBD2 identical over 9 bases. The trim removed 7 bases at V and 2 bases at J, leaving 16 bases unmatched. Germline CDR1 is SNHLY and CDR2 is FYNNEI. The CDR3 has 18 residues. DNA for the CDR3: TGTGCCAGCATTGGCCCGGGACTAGCACAGGTTCACACAGATACGCAGTATTTT. As protein: CASIGPGLAQVHTDTQYF.

This clone was observed a handful of times. This sequence joins TRBV30 and TRBJ1-2; 10 nucleotides agree with TRBD1. Germline lookup yields CDR1 GTSNPN and CDR2 SVGIG (reference sequence). The CDR3 has 13 residues. Unmatched junction bases numbered 5, after V lost 3 bases and J lost 7 bases. CDR3 protein: CAWSHGQGGGYTF. The CDR3 coding sequence is TGTGCCTGGAGCCACGGACAGGGGGGTGGCTACACCTTC.

V and J are TRBV5-6 and TRBJ1-6, with a tentative D call TRBD1 (6 bases). V lost 0 bases and J 10 bases, leaving 11 bases between the germline ends. Per the germline V gene, CDR1 is SGHDT and CDR2 is YYEEEE. The CDR3 totals 14 residues. The CDR3 sequence: CASSLVAGESPLHF. DNA for the CDR3: TGTGCCAGCAGCTTGGTGGCAGGGGAGTCACCCCTCCACTTT.

The rearrangement links TRBV2 to TRBJ2-5, with 7 positions matching TRBD1. V lost 4 bases and J lost 1; bases outside the gene matches: 3. This CDR3 has 14 residues. Germline V gene data show CDR1 as SNHLY and CDR2 as FYNNEI. In nucleotides, the CDR3 is TGTGCCAGCAGTGGGACAGGTCGCCAAGAGACCCAGTACTTC. It codes for CASSGTGRQETQYF.

This sequence joins TRBV28 and TRBJ1-5; 7 bases fit TRBD1. V shed 5 bases and J 2 bases; nucleotides not matched to a gene: 6. This CDR3 is built from 15 residues. Germline V gene data show CDR1 as MDHEN and CDR2 as SYDVKM. The CDR3, as DNA: TGTGCCAGCAGTCAAGGGACAGCGGGCAATCAGCCCCAGCATTTT. Its protein product is CASSQGTAGNQPQHF.

The chain links TRBV30 to TRBJ1-4; 7 nucleotides match TRBD1. The trim removed 4 bases at V and 5 bases at J, leaving 7 bases unmatched. This CDR3 has 14 amino acids. Germline-derived CDR1 and CDR2 are GTSNPN and SVGIG (reference sequence). The CDR3 spells CAWTPGQLNEKLFF. The CDR3 coding sequence is TGTGCCTGGACCCCGGGACAGTTAAATGAAAAACTGTTTTTT.

This chain uses TRBV12-3 or TRBV12-4 with TRBJ1-1, with D uncertain. The CDR3 consists of 13 residues. V lost 3 bases to trimming and J lost 7 bases, with 12 bases between them. The CDR3 DNA is TGTGCCAGCAGTTTTCAACTGGCAGGTGAAGCTTTCTTT. Translated: CASSFQLAGEAFF.

The chain joins TRBV3-1 (or the pseudogene TRBV3-2) to TRBJ2-3; the D is unclear. This CDR3 is 13 amino acids long. The germline V gene has CDR1 LGHDT and CDR2 YNNKEL (reference sequence). Deletions cut 2 bases from V and 1 base from J, with 4 bases between. In nucleotides, the CDR3 is TGTGCCAGCAGCCAATCAGGCACAGATACGCAGTATTTT. It yields the protein CASSQSGTDTQYF.

The J gene is TRBJ2-1, the V gene TRBV19, with 8 positions matching TRBD1. The CDR3 has 16 residues. Germline values: CDR1 LNHDA, CDR2 SQIVND (reference sequence). V shed 5 bases and J 16 bases; nucleotides not matched to a gene: 22. The CDR3 nucleotides read TGTGCCAGTAGTCCCGGACCCCACAGGGGGGACCTAGCCGGTTTCTTC. Translated, it gives CASSPGPHRGDLAGFF.

The chain uses TRBV20-1 and TRBJ2-1, with D tentatively TRBD2 (5 bases). Trimming shortened V by 6 bases and J by 8 bases, and 11 bases separated the two germline ends. Germline V gene data show CDR1 as DFQATT and CDR2 as SNEGSKA (reference sequence). The CDR3 length is 11 residues. The CDR3 loop is CSAKGGYEQFF. The CDR3 nucleotides are TGCAGTGCCAAAGGCGGGTATGAGCAGTTCTTC.

This clone was observed a few times. The J gene is TRBJ1-1, the V gene TRBV4-1; the D gene is possibly TRBD1 (5 bases). This CDR3 contains 13 residues. V was shortened by 4 bases and J by 3 bases, with 9 bases between the two germline ends. CDR1 and CDR2 from the germline V gene are MGHRA and YSYEKL. CDR3 amino acids: CASSLTTDTEAFF. CDR3 nucleotide sequence: TGCGCCAGCAGCCTTACGACAGACACTGAAGCTTTCTTT.

CDR3: CASSVGDRVYETQYF. CDR3 coding DNA: TGTGCCAGCAGCGTAGGAGACAGGGTCTACGAGACCCAGTACTTC. The chain carries TRBV9 and TRBJ2-5; 7 bases map to TRBD1. This CDR3 spans 15 amino acids. V lost 0 bases, J lost 5 bases, and 7 bases stayed unmatched. Germline loops: CDR1 SGDLS, CDR2 YYNGEE.

The V call is TRBV5-5, the J call TRBJ1-4; D might be TRBD1 (5 bases). Germline V gene lookup returns CDR1 SGHKS and CDR2 YYEKEE (reference sequence). The CDR3 has 14 residues. V shed 1 base and J shed 8 bases, with 12 bases lying between them. The CDR3 DNA sequence: TGTGCCAGCAGCTTGTATGGGGGGAACGAAAAACTGTTTTTT. It encodes CASSLYGGNEKLFF.

V is TRBV6-6 and J is TRBJ2-5; maybe TRBD1 (6 bases). CDR1 is MNHNY, CDR2 SVGAGI, per germline (reference sequence). This CDR3 is 15 amino acids long. Trimming took 6 bases from V and 3 from J, leaving 17 bases between them. The CDR3 DNA sequence: TGTGCCAGCAGAGATACAGGGTCTGGTGAAGAGACCCAGTACTTC. Translated, it gives CASRDTGSGEETQYF.

This chain joins TRBV5-1 and TRBJ2-7; 9 bases map to TRBD1. The J segment lost 5 bases and the V segment lost 4 bases, leaving 7 bases of the junction unmatched. CDR1 SGHRS and CDR2 YFSETQ come from the germline V gene. The CDR3 extends over 14 amino acids. CDR3 DNA: TGCGCCAGCAGCAAGGGACAGGGTACTAACGAGCAGTACTTC. It is translated as CASSKGQGTNEQYF.